Listed below are T cell receptor beta chains from one sample, sequenced in a study of blood T cell repertoires in COVID-19. The method was immunoSEQ multiplex PCR; TCRdb's version includes in-frame clones alone and lacks a portion of them. Of 250,000 to 400,000 clones listed, 90% were seen once; the top ten hold 2% to 3%. Sequencing was done on a sample of PBMCs or T cells enriched from blood (not recorded which). The receptor source for this set is a man aged 60 to 75 who had recovered from COVID-19. The conserved cysteine and the conserved F or W are not part of the CDR3 here. Each record gives: V gene, CDR3 protein.

TRBV4-3	ASSQVLRTEAF
TRBV7-2	ASSFGQVRGTEAF
TRBV11-2	ASSLGLNTGELF
TRBV13	ASSAGDRSHTEAF
TRBV7-9	ASRYGTRQETQY
TRBV25-1	ASSQAGGGDTQY
TRBV29-1	SARQGSTGELF
TRBV7-9	ASSLPGGRGYGYT
TRBV7-9	ASSLGRETPPRETQY
TRBV4-3	ASSQAPLWYERTMNTEAF
TRBV5-1	ASSLVGQGAESYT
TRBV6-5	ASSYVQGNTEAF
TRBV5-6	ASSSRQGVSQPQH
TRBV19	ASSKTTSGRSYEQY